What follows are 9 T cell receptor beta chains derived from one specimen sequenced in a study of graft-versus-host responses after intestinal transplantation. Libraries were prepared by immunoSEQ multiplex PCR; TCRdb keeps only in-frame clonotypes and omits some of them. The table lists about 97,000 clones, over 75% of them singletons. This specimen was PBMCs, taken approximately 470 days after intestinal transplant. These receptors were taken from a human patient who received an intestinal transplant, so some T cells may come from the graft donor.

With regard to this clone: A read error may produce the germline difference seen at one junction end. The chain combines TRBV5-6 with TRBJ1-5; D is unresolved. The CDR3 runs 14 residues. Germline CDR1 SGHDT, CDR2 YYEEEE. CDR3 protein: CASSLRGGNQHQHF. In DNA form, the CDR3 reads TGTGCCAGCAGCCTACGTGGAGGCAATCAGCACCAGCATTTT.

The V and J genes are TRBV7-6 and TRBJ1-1; D perhaps matches TRBD1 (6 bases). V shed 1 base and J shed 1 base, with 10 bases lying between them. Per germline, CDR1 SGHVS and CDR2 FNYEAQ. This CDR3 contains 15 residues. In DNA, the CDR3 is TGTGCCAGCAGCTTAGAGGGGGTAAGGAACACTGAAGCTTTCTTT. It encodes CASSLEGVRNTEAFF. Using reference TRBV7-6 and TRBJ1-1 for the parts outside the CDR3, the full variable domain is GAGVSQSPRYKVTKRGQDVALRCDPISGHVSLYWYRQALGQGPEFLTYFNYEAQQDKSGLPNDRFSAERPEGSISTLTIQRTEQRDSAMYRCASSLEGVRNTEAFFGQGTRLTVV.

The chain recombines TRBV19 with TRBJ2-7, with D maybe TRBD2 (6 bases). Germline loops: CDR1 LNHDA, CDR2 SQIVND (reference sequence). V gave up 9 bases and J gave up 7 bases, with 13 bases separating them. The CDR3 has 11 residues. In nucleotides, the CDR3 is TGTGCCAGCCGGGGACTCTGGGAGCAGTACTTC. Its translation: CASRGLWEQYF.

The chain links TRBV10-3 to TRBJ1-2; D is undetermined. The CDR3 runs to 11 residues. Germline CDR1 ENHRY, CDR2 SYGVKD. V lost 4 bases to trimming and J lost 5 bases, with 5 bases between them. CDR3 protein: CAISAQYGYTF. As DNA, the CDR3 is TGTGCCATCAGTGCACAGTATGGCTACACCTTC.

V and J are TRBV9 and TRBJ2-7, with TRBD1 matching over 7 bases. CDR1 and CDR2 from the germline V gene are SGDLS and YYNGEE. CDR3 length equals 15 residues. J was trimmed by 3 bases and V by 4 bases; bases with no gene match: 10. CDR3 DNA: TGTGCCAGCAGCCCTACGGGACAGCCGAACTACGAGCAGTACTTC. Its translation: CASSPTGQPNYEQYF. Supplemented by reference TRBV9 and TRBJ2-7, the full variable domain reads DSGVTQTPKHLITATGQRVTLRCSPRSGDLSVYWYQQSLDQGLQFLIQYYNGEERAKGNILERFSAQQFPDLHSELNLSSLELGDSALYFCASSPTGQPNYEQYFGPGTRLTVT.

The genes are TRBV19 and TRBJ1-1; possible D gene TRBD1, 5 bases. V was cut by 1 base and J by 7 bases, with 7 bases left in between. The V gene's germline CDR1 is LNHDA and CDR2 SQIVND (reference sequence). CDR3 length: 12 amino acids. The CDR3 spells CASSIGGLEAFF. The CDR3 DNA sequence: TGTGCCAGTAGTATAGGGGGCCTTGAAGCTTTCTTT.

CDR3 amino acids: CASSYYPTDRETQYF. The DNA of the CDR3 is TGTGCCAGCAGTTACTACCCGACAGACCGAGAGACCCAGTACTTC. The V call is TRBV6-5, the J call TRBJ2-5, with D possibly being TRBD1 (5 bases). Trimming left V 1 base short and J 4 bases short, with 13 bases between. Per germline, CDR1 MNHEY and CDR2 SVGAGI. CDR3 length equals 15 residues.

This clone occurred once. The CDR3 is CASILRGNFYTEAFF. The CDR3 DNA sequence: TGTGCCAGCATTCTAAGGGGGAACTTCTACACTGAAGCTTTCTTT. This rearrangement joins TRBV6-1 to TRBJ1-1; a weak D match, TRBD1 (6 bases). CDR1 and CDR2 (germline): MNHNS, SASEGT. Trimming took off 7 bases at V and 3 bases at J, with 18 bases between the two ends. The length of the CDR3 is 15 residues.

The chain recombines TRBV10-3 with TRBJ1-4, with 7 positions matching TRBD1. V lost 8 bases, J lost 17 bases, and 14 bases stayed unmatched. CDR1 and CDR2 (germline): ENHRY, SYGVKD. The CDR3 totals 12 residues. The CDR3: CAISLDRQNRFF. DNA of the CDR3: TGTGCCATCTCTTTGGACAGGCAGAACAGATTTTTT.